Presented here are 8 T cell receptor beta chains from one specimen sequenced in a study of long-term antiretroviral therapy in people with HIV. It was version v3.0 of the immunoSEQ assay that was run at survey level. Profiled with immunoSEQ multiplex PCR; TCRdb holds only in-frame clones, not every one. The sample yields 25,000 to 35,000 clones, roughly nine tenths seen once. The material was unsorted PBMCs, obtained 3.1 years after starting antiretroviral therapy. These receptors all stem from a man aged 18 to 35 with HIV.

A single count supports this clone. V and J are TRBV7-9 and TRBJ2-7; D not resolved. The V and J ends lost 2 bases and 6 bases respectively, with 5 bases between them. CDR1 is SEHNR, CDR2 FQNEAQ, per germline (reference sequence). The CDR3 loop spans 11 amino acids. For the CDR3, the DNA is TGTGCCAGCAGCTTAAAAGGCGAGCAGTACTTC. Protein product: CASSLKGEQYF.

V and J are TRBV7-6 and TRBJ2-7; 9 nucleotides align to TRBD1. The trim removed 5 bases at V and 5 bases at J, leaving 13 bases unmatched. This CDR3 spans 16 amino acids. Germline V gene sequence: CDR1 SGHVS, CDR2 FNYEAQ. The DNA of the CDR3 is TGTGCCAGCAGCCCAAGTAGCCGCACAGGGGGCGACGAGCAGTACTTC. Translation gives CASSPSSRTGGDEQYF.

The chain recombines TRBV29-1 with TRBJ1-3; D perhaps matches TRBD1 (5 bases). This CDR3 is 17 amino acids long. Looked up from germline, CDR1 is SQVTM and CDR2 is ANQGSEA. Trimming removed 0 bases at V and 0 bases at J, with 15 bases between. The CDR3 sequence is CSVEERTPRRSGNTIYF. DNA of the CDR3: TGCAGCGTTGAAGAACGGACACCCCGACGCTCTGGAAACACCATATATTTT.

The rearrangement uses TRBV20-1 and TRBJ1-1; TRBD1 might be the D (6 bases). The CDR3 has 10 amino acids. V was shortened by 3 bases and J by 7 bases, with 6 bases between the two germline ends. In germline, CDR1 is DFQATT, CDR2 SNEGSKA (reference sequence). The CDR3 is CSASRGEAFF. The CDR3 nucleotides read TGCAGTGCTAGCAGGGGTGAAGCTTTCTTT.

V is TRBV19 and J is TRBJ2-3, with 12 bases that match TRBD2. The CDR3 runs 17 residues. Germline V gives CDR1 LNHDA, CDR2 SQIVND (reference sequence). V lost 3 bases to trimming and J lost 4 bases; unmatched junction nucleotides: 8. This CDR3 is CASSISPLAGGPDTQYF. In DNA, the CDR3 is TGTGCCAGTAGTATTTCCCCGCTAGCGGGGGGGCCAGATACGCAGTATTTT.

This chain connects TRBV29-1 to TRBJ2-2, with D uncertain. Trimming stripped 7 bases from V and 6 bases from J, with 15 bases between. This CDR3 region has 13 residues. Germline V gene data show CDR1 as SQVTM and CDR2 as ANQGSEA. In DNA, the CDR3 is TGCAGCGCCCCCGGCAGGCGATCCGGGGAGCTGTTTTTT. This encodes CSAPGRRSGELFF.

The rearrangement links TRBV7-8 to TRBJ1-2, with unresolved D. Trimming stripped 2 bases from V and 0 bases from J, with 10 bases between. CDR1 is SGHVS and CDR2 is FQNEAQ in the germline V gene. The CDR3 is 15 residues long. CDR3 DNA: TGTGCCAGCAGCTTAAACCCGGACTCTAACTATGGCTACACCTTC. The encoded protein is CASSLNPDSNYGYTF. The variable domain in full, completed from reference TRBV7-8 and TRBJ1-2, reads GAGVSQSPRYKVAKRGQDVALRCDPISGHVSLFWYQQALGQGPEFLTYFQNEAQLDKSGLPSDRFFAERPEGSVSTLKIQRTQQEDSAVYLCASSLNPDSNYGYTFGSGTRLTVV.

The chain recombines TRBV27 with TRBJ2-3, with no clear D. V was cut by 7 bases and J by 0 bases, with 14 bases left in between. This CDR3 spans 15 amino acids. Germline V gene data show CDR1 as MNHEY and CDR2 as SMNVEV (reference sequence). The CDR3 coding sequence is TGTGCCAGCACCTTCCGTACGGGCAGCACAGATACGCAGTATTTT. Its protein is CASTFRTGSTDTQYF.